The 27 T cell receptor beta chains listed next were all sequenced from one sample in a study of CD8 T cells in ankylosing spondylitis. MiXCR, run by TCRdb on the 5' RACE reads, gives a single entry per CDR3 protein. The table records around 130,000 distinct CDR3 sequences, around 7% of them present only once. Specimen: blood, either unsorted or a sorted T cell fraction (not recorded which). The receptors were sampled from a male donor with ankylosing spondylitis or in good health (not recorded which).

This clonotype has ten or more counts. The genes are TRBV28 and TRBJ2-7; a weak D match, TRBD1 (5 bases). CDR1 and CDR2 from the germline V gene are MDHEN and SYDVKM. V dropped 6 bases and J dropped 2 bases, with 26 bases sitting between them. The CDR3 is 18 amino acids. The CDR3 here is CASSRADGAGTDAYEQYF. The CDR3 nucleotides read TGTGCCAGCAGCCGAGCTGATGGGGCCGGAACAGATGCCTACGAGCAGTACTTC.

This clonotype was seen many times. The chain employs TRBV7-3 and TRBJ2-3; D not certain. V dropped 5 bases and J dropped 0 bases, with 6 bases sitting between them. Germline V lookup: CDR1 SGHTA, CDR2 FQGTGA. This CDR3 has 13 amino acids. The CDR3 DNA is TGTGCCAGCAGCCGAGCGAGCACAGATACGCAGTATTTT. This encodes CASSRASTDTQYF.

This clonotype was seen ten or more times. The V call is TRBV6-1, the J call TRBJ1-5; no definite D call. Between the trimmed V and J ends, which lost 0 bases and 3 bases, there was a span of 12 bases. CDR3 length equals 16 residues. CDR1 MNHNS and CDR2 SASEGT come from the germline V gene. CDR3 loop: CASSEAGSGVNQPQHF. CDR3 bases: TGTGCCAGCAGTGAAGCCGGCTCGGGCGTCAATCAGCCCCAGCATTTT.

This clonotype was seen many times. V usage is TRBV20-1 and J usage is TRBJ1-1, with D possibly matching TRBD1 (6 bases). From germline, CDR1 is DFQATT and CDR2 SNEGSKA (reference sequence). V lost 0 bases to trimming and J lost 1 base, with 15 bases between them. CDR3 length: 16 residues. The CDR3 sequence is CSARDGGKGGNTEAFF. The CDR3, as DNA: TGCAGTGCTAGAGATGGCGGCAAGGGGGGGAACACTGAAGCTTTCTTT.

In its sample, this clonotype was seen many times. CDR3 sequence (DNA): TGTGCCAGCAGCCCCCTGTCGGGAGCCTATAATTCACCCCTCCACTTT. It codes for CASSPLSGAYNSPLHF. The chain couples TRBV5-6 to TRBJ1-6; D gene ambiguous. Germline V gives CDR1 SGHDT, CDR2 YYEEEE. The V end was cut by 4 bases, the J end by 2 bases, with 13 bases between. The CDR3 has 16 amino acids.

This clonotype showed up many times. The junction does not match germline at one end; this may be a read error. The chain has TRBV7-2 and TRBJ1-1; D ambiguous. The CDR3 totals 13 residues. CDR1 and CDR2 (germline): SGHTA, FQGNSA. The CDR3 DNA reads TGTGCCAGCACCTTATGGGAGGACACTGAAGCTTTCTTT. As protein: CASTLWEDTEAFF.

This clonotype was seen many times. This chain connects TRBV6-5 to TRBJ1-1; D is undetermined. The V gene's germline CDR1 is MNHEY and CDR2 SVGAGI. The CDR3 consists of 15 residues. Trimming took off 2 bases at V and 7 bases at J, with 17 bases between the two ends. The CDR3, as DNA: TGTGCCAGCAGTTACCTAGGTTCGGGGAGAGGTGAAGCTTTCTTT. It encodes CASSYLGSGRGEAFF.

Ten or more counts support this clonotype. The DNA of the CDR3 is TGTGCCAGCAGCCAAGAGACAGTGGGGATGGGCAGCTACACCTTC. Amino acids: CASSQETVGMGSYTF. The rearrangement links TRBV3-1 to TRBJ1-2; weak D call: TRBD1 (5 bases). Germline values: CDR1 LGHDT, CDR2 YNNKEL (reference sequence). The CDR3 runs 15 residues. Trimming shortened V by 0 bases and J by 9 bases, and 17 bases separated the two germline ends.

There are many counts of this clonotype. The chain carries TRBV12-3 or TRBV12-4 and TRBJ2-3; D not resolved. Trimming took 8 bases from V and 2 from J, leaving 11 bases between them. CDR3 size: 13 residues. The CDR3 region has the DNA TGTGCCAGCCGAGGCCAGCCCACAGATACGCAGTATTTT. As protein: CASRGQPTDTQYF.

This clonotype was recorded many times. V gene TRBV7-6 combines with J gene TRBJ1-1, with D tentatively TRBD1 (5 bases). Deletions cut 1 base from V and 6 bases from J, with 12 bases between. The CDR3 is 14 amino acids. The V gene's germline CDR1 is SGHVS and CDR2 FNYEAQ. CDR3 sequence (DNA): TGTGCCAGCAGCTTAGAGTCAGGGCTCTCTGAAGCTTTCTTT. This gives the protein CASSLESGLSEAFF.

This clonotype was detected a few times. CDR3 protein: CASSLNPAGDNEQFF. For the CDR3, the DNA is TGCGCCAGCAGCTTGAATCCAGCGGGAGACAATGAGCAGTTCTTC. The chain recombines TRBV5-1 with TRBJ2-1; 8 bases line up with TRBD2. CDR1 SGHRS and CDR2 YFSETQ come from the germline V gene. V shed 1 base, J shed 5 bases, and the junction held 5 bases outside the gene matches. This CDR3 has 15 residues. Using reference TRBV5-1 and TRBJ2-1 for the parts outside the CDR3, the full variable domain is KAGVTQTPRYLIKTRGQQVTLSCSPISGHRSVSWYQQTPGQGLQFLFEYFSETQRNKGNFPGRFSGRQFSNSRSEMNVSTLELGDSALYLCASSLNPAGDNEQFFGPGTRLTVL.

This clonotype was detected ten times or more. The chain couples TRBV19 to TRBJ2-2, with 8 bases matching TRBD2. This CDR3 is 17 amino acids long. Germline assignment: CDR1 LNHDA and CDR2 SQIVND (reference sequence). With 5 bases clipped from V and 4 bases from J, the junction kept 12 bases outside the gene matches. The CDR3 region has the DNA TGTGCCAGTAGTTCCTACTCCGGGACTAGGGGCACCGGGGAGCTGTTTTTT. This encodes CASSSYSGTRGTGELFF.

This clonotype has ten or more counts. The chain recombines TRBV11-2 with TRBJ1-5, with D uncertain. The germline V gene has CDR1 SGHAT and CDR2 FQNNGV. The V gene lost 0 bases and the J gene lost 0 bases, with 6 bases spanning the gap. This CDR3 region has 15 residues. The CDR3 region is CASSLDGVSNQPQHF. The CDR3 DNA is TGTGCCAGCAGCTTAGACGGAGTTAGCAATCAGCCCCAGCATTTT.

Many counts were recorded for this clonotype. This chain connects TRBV5-1 to TRBJ2-5; the match to TRBD2 covers 12 bases. The CDR3 contains 15 residues. The germline V gene has CDR1 SGHRS and CDR2 YFSETQ. J gave up 1 base and V 4 bases, and 2 bases lay outside the gene matches. The CDR3 sequence is CASSLAGGIQETQYF. The CDR3 coding sequence is TGCGCCAGCAGCCTAGCGGGAGGGATCCAAGAGACCCAGTACTTC.

The chain joins TRBV9 to TRBJ2-3, with D tentatively TRBD2 (6 bases). Germline V gene lookup returns CDR1 SGDLS and CDR2 YYNGEE. The CDR3 has 15 residues. V was pared by 3 bases and J by 2 bases, with 13 bases between. The CDR3 DNA sequence: TGTGCCAGCAGCGGGGGAGGCGGCCTCACAGATACGCAGTATTTT. Protein sequence: CASSGGGGLTDTQYF. The full variable domain, its missing parts supplied by reference TRBV9 and TRBJ2-3, is DSGVTQTPKHLITATGQRVTLRCSPRSGDLSVYWYQQSLDQGLQFLIQYYNGEERAKGNILERFSAQQFPDLHSELNLSSLELGDSALYFCASSGGGGLTDTQYFGPGTRLTVL.

This clonotype was picked up many times. The rearrangement joins TRBV20-1 to TRBJ1-4; D remains ambiguous. The V end lost 2 bases, the J end lost 6 bases, and 7 bases lay between the germline ends. Germline CDR1 DFQATT, CDR2 SNEGSKA (reference sequence). There are 12 residues in the CDR3. The DNA of the CDR3 is TGCAGTGCTAGACAGGCCGATGAAAAACTGTTTTTT. Its translation is CSARQADEKLFF.

In its sample, this clonotype was seen many times. The genes are TRBV6-5 and TRBJ2-7; D perhaps matches TRBD1 (6 bases). CDR1 and CDR2 from the germline V gene are MNHEY and SVGAGI. CDR3 length: 14 residues. Trimming shortened V by 3 bases and J by 2 bases, and 11 bases separated the two germline ends. The CDR3 loop is CASSYSQGAYEQYF. Written as DNA, the CDR3 is TGTGCCAGCAGTTATTCACAGGGAGCCTACGAGCAGTACTTC.

This clonotype was counted many times. The chain joins TRBV7-6 to TRBJ1-5; 7 bases fit TRBD1. The V gene's germline CDR1 is SGHVS and CDR2 FNYEAQ. CDR3 length equals 16 residues. V dropped 4 bases and J dropped 1; count of bases not matched to a gene: 7. The CDR3 region is CASSSTGAASNQPQHF. Here the CDR3 DNA reads TGTGCCAGCAGCTCCACAGGGGCGGCGAGCAATCAGCCCCAGCATTTT.

This clonotype was detected ten times or more. This chain joins TRBV7-3 and TRBJ2-1; TRBD2 might be the D (6 bases). The length of the CDR3 is 14 residues. V dropped 2 bases and J dropped 2 bases, with 7 bases sitting between them. CDR1 SGHTA and CDR2 FQGTGA come from the germline V gene. DNA for the CDR3: TGTGCCAGCAGCTTACGACTAGCCTACAATGAGCAGTTCTTC. It translates to CASSLRLAYNEQFF.

This clonotype has a count of ten or more. The CDR3 loop reads CSVGLAGEVSSYNEQFF. CDR3 DNA sequence: TGCAGCGTTGGACTAGCGGGAGAGGTTAGCTCCTACAATGAGCAGTTCTTC. This sequence joins TRBV29-1 and TRBJ2-1, with 12 bases lining up with TRBD2. The J segment lost 0 bases and the V segment lost 4 bases, leaving 7 bases of the junction unmatched. The V gene's germline CDR1 is SQVTM and CDR2 ANQGSEA. CDR3 size: 17 residues.

The chain links TRBV6-1 to TRBJ1-3; 8 bases agree with TRBD1. The CDR3 extends over 15 amino acids. With 8 bases clipped from V and 0 bases from J, the junction kept 6 bases outside the gene matches. Germline V gene sequence: CDR1 MNHNS, CDR2 SASEGT. The CDR3 nucleotides are TGTGCCAGCTCAAGAACAGGGGGCTCTGGAAACACCATATATTTT. It is translated as CASSRTGGSGNTIYF.

This clonotype was counted at least ten times. The chain is built from TRBV12-3 or TRBV12-4 and TRBJ1-1; 8 bases map to TRBD1. J was trimmed by 0 bases and V by 5 bases; bases with no gene match: 5. This CDR3 comprises 15 residues. Here the CDR3 DNA reads TGTGCCAGCAGTCCACCAGGGGGCCTGAACACTGAAGCTTTCTTT. Amino acids: CASSPPGGLNTEAFF.

This clonotype was seen many times. The chain links TRBV12-3 or TRBV12-4 to TRBJ1-2, with TRBD1 matching 7 bases. The CDR3 is 16 amino acids. The V gene end was trimmed by 2 bases and the J gene end by 4 bases; junction bases not matched to a gene: 10. Here the CDR3 reads CASSLPTPTGSYGYTF. CDR3 DNA: TGTGCCAGCAGTTTACCCACCCCGACAGGGTCCTATGGCTACACCTTC.

This clonotype occurred many times. This sequence joins TRBV5-1 and TRBJ2-3; weak D call: TRBD1 (5 bases). The V and J ends lost 0 bases and 0 bases respectively, with 11 bases between them. The CDR3 runs to 16 residues. Germline-derived CDR1 and CDR2 are SGHRS and YFSETQ. This CDR3 is CASSLVSTASTDTQYF. The CDR3 bases are TGCGCCAGCAGCTTGGTCTCGACAGCTAGCACAGATACGCAGTATTTT. Drawing the rest from reference TRBV5-1 and TRBJ2-3, the complete variable domain is KAGVTQTPRYLIKTRGQQVTLSCSPISGHRSVSWYQQTPGQGLQFLFEYFSETQRNKGNFPGRFSGRQFSNSRSEMNVSTLELGDSALYLCASSLVSTASTDTQYFGPGTRLTVL.

This clonotype has ten or more counts. The gene calls are TRBV20-1 and TRBJ1-2, with 7 bases lining up with TRBD1. Germline loops: CDR1 DFQATT, CDR2 SNEGSKA (reference sequence). The CDR3 extends over 15 amino acids. V gave up 5 bases and J gave up 0 bases; unmatched junction bases: 9. CDR3 DNA: TGCAGTGCTTGGGACAGCGCCTTAGCTAACTATGGCTACACCTTC. It encodes CSAWDSALANYGYTF.

Many counts were recorded for this clonotype. The chain is built from TRBV6-2 or TRBV6-3 and TRBJ2-7; 14 bases line up with TRBD2. The CDR3 extends over 15 amino acids. Germline-derived CDR1 and CDR2 are MNHEY and SVGEGT. V lost 6 bases, J lost 5 bases, and 6 bases stayed unmatched. The CDR3 region has the DNA TGTGCCAGCAGGGGGACTAGCGGGAGCATCCACGAGCAGTACTTC. Its protein product is CASRGTSGSIHEQYF.

This clonotype was seen many times. The CDR3 here is CASSLLSGGSYEQYF. As DNA, the CDR3 is TGCGCCAGCAGCTTGTTATCAGGGGGTTCCTACGAGCAGTACTTC. The chain joins TRBV5-1 to TRBJ2-7; 7 bases match TRBD1. The germline V gene encodes CDR1 SGHRS and CDR2 YFSETQ. The ends lost 1 base at V and 1 base at J; junction bases unmatched: 5. This CDR3 has 15 amino acids. The full variable domain, with the rest looked up from reference TRBV5-1 and TRBJ2-7, is KAGVTQTPRYLIKTRGQQVTLSCSPISGHRSVSWYQQTPGQGLQFLFEYFSETQRNKGNFPGRFSGRQFSNSRSEMNVSTLELGDSALYLCASSLLSGGSYEQYFGPGTRLTVT.